This T cell receptor beta chain appears in the sequencing data of a study of shared clonotypes between healthy human individuals. Study overall: The study enrolled a couple of women and a few men aged 18 to 49. Overall study findings and caveats: What naive subsets generally showed was a larger estimated richness than memory subsets showed.

TCRdb's copy holds only in-frame clones and misses some; the assay was immunoSEQ multiplex PCR. The sample records about 1 million clones, 75% being singletons. The investigators split CD4+ cells into a CD45RA+ naive subset and a CD45RA-negative memory subset. To note about this clone: Its matching antigen is unknown.

Sequenced sample: memory CD4+ T cells sorted from blood. Noted subset: CD45RA-negative fraction. The sequence was collected from a man between 18 and 35 years old in good health.

The CDR3 spells CASSHSETQYF. DNA of the CDR3: TGTGCCAGCAGCCATTCAGAGACCCAGTACTTC. This chain connects TRBV27 to TRBJ2-5; D unresolved. The CDR3 loop spans 11 amino acids. V was cut by 6 bases and J by 4 bases, with 6 bases left in between. In germline, CDR1 is MNHEY, CDR2 SMNVEV (reference sequence).